These T cell receptor beta chains were read from a single sample in a study of T cell clusters in autoimmune cytopenias. TCRdb reprocessed the multiplex PCR reads and stores each CDR3 protein as one record, lacking DNA. The sample has about 11,000 distinct CDR3 sequences. These data also formed part of another study, on T cell repertoires in aging, cancer and after chemotherapy.

Sequencing was performed on peripheral blood. The origin of the receptors is a human donor in good health. The CDR3 runs from the conserved cysteine through the conserved F or W. Part of the rows lack a size; the others show once, few, many or a class for expanded clones.

V	J	size	CDR3
TRBV27	TRBJ1-2	.	CASSGQGSIGYTF
TRBV5-1	TRBJ2-3	.	CASSLGQQKDTQYF
TRBV5-4	TRBJ2-2	.	CASSGQGLRTGELFF
TRBV11-3	TRBJ2-7	medium-sized	CASSLYRGHSYEQYF
TRBV6-2/TRBV6-3	TRBJ2-3	.	CASSYFASADTQYF
TRBV19	TRBJ1-2	.	CASSMEGGEDYGYTF
TRBV6-5	TRBJ1-6	medium-sized	CASQRFRDSNSPLHF
TRBV6-6	TRBJ2-1	.	CASSSRRDNEQLF
TRBV19	TRBJ1-5	.	CASSIGPSINQPQHF
TRBV29-1	TRBJ2-3	medium-sized	CSVDLGGTDTQYF
TRBV18	TRBJ2-2	.	CASSPRSRGNTGELFF
TRBV7-6	TRBJ1-2	.	CASSLTAANYGYTF
TRBV7-6	TRBJ2-1	.	CASSSGAGGAYNEQFF
TRBV27	TRBJ2-7	.	CASSLGFSYEQYF
TRBV6-5	TRBJ1-4	.	CASRDRGRGSNEKLFF
TRBV30	TRBJ2-3	medium-sized	CAWSLSLSTDTQYF
TRBV30	TRBJ1-3	.	CAWNVGTSGNTIYF